These T cell receptor beta chains were read from a single sample in a study of T cells in Graves' hyperthyroidism and ophthalmopathy. Using its own MiXCR run on the multiplex PCR reads, TCRdb lists one record per CDR3 protein. The sample holds hundreds of thousands of distinct CDR3 sequences, around 13% seen once. The specimen was blood. The receptors here all came from a woman aged 18-30 years with Graves' hyperthyroidism. Both conserved end residues are trimmed from each CDR3. The order of the fields is CDR3 protein, clone size, V gene. Clone size is shown for a subset of rows, as once, few, many or a class of expanded clone.

CDR3aa: SVDTPPGYEQY; abundance: few; v_gene: TRBV29-1
CDR3aa: SVAGSANNEQY; abundance: NA; v_gene: TRBV29-1
CDR3aa: ASLAATDTQY; abundance: NA; v_gene: TRBV6-2/TRBV6-3
CDR3aa: ASSPDRRTFYEQY; abundance: few; v_gene: TRBV19
CDR3aa: ASSYPPLNTEAF; abundance: few; v_gene: TRBV6-2/TRBV6-3
CDR3aa: ASSEGQGPPDEQF; abundance: few; v_gene: TRBV2
CDR3aa: ASSLVDAPDTQY; abundance: few; v_gene: TRBV13
CDR3aa: ASSLWATDTRY; abundance: few; v_gene: TRBV13
CDR3aa: AWSPPLNYGYT; abundance: NA; v_gene: TRBV30
CDR3aa: ASSVDPAGAYNEQF; abundance: few; v_gene: TRBV9
CDR3aa: ASSDQRERGSYEQY; abundance: many; v_gene: TRBV6-1
CDR3aa: SARVPTSRSYNEQF; abundance: many; v_gene: TRBV20-1
CDR3aa: ASSPAGYTQY; abundance: NA; v_gene: TRBV5-1
CDR3aa: ASSLQPNKNTGELF; abundance: NA; v_gene: TRBV5-4
CDR3aa: SARGVRRGTEAF; abundance: many; v_gene: TRBV20-1
CDR3aa: ASSFPQGDTEAF; abundance: many; v_gene: TRBV5-6
CDR3aa: ASSSGQGAGTDTQY; abundance: many; v_gene: TRBV19
CDR3aa: ASSLEGVSYEQY; abundance: few; v_gene: TRBV7-9
CDR3aa: ASSYRGNTDTQY; abundance: few; v_gene: TRBV6-5
CDR3aa: ASKGDERGNEQY; abundance: few; v_gene: TRBV5-1
CDR3aa: SAPGEGYEQY; abundance: many; v_gene: TRBV20-1
CDR3aa: SGKQGSKNIQY; abundance: NA; v_gene: TRBV29-1
CDR3aa: ASSYRLMNTEAF; abundance: many; v_gene: TRBV6-5
CDR3aa: ASSLGGAGGYT; abundance: NA; v_gene: TRBV7-2
CDR3aa: ASSFSRSSGYEQY; abundance: many; v_gene: TRBV28
CDR3aa: ASSLSGGEWAGELF; abundance: few; v_gene: TRBV27
CDR3aa: ATSRQGNEPQH; abundance: NA; v_gene: TRBV24-1
CDR3aa: ASSVGTGVSYNEQF; abundance: many; v_gene: TRBV11-2
CDR3aa: ASSPLTPGLSYEQY; abundance: many; v_gene: TRBV13
CDR3aa: ASIEEGMNEQF; abundance: NA; v_gene: TRBV6-1
CDR3aa: ASSVAGVGETQY; abundance: NA; v_gene: TRBV9
CDR3aa: ASSIRARDDEQY; abundance: NA; v_gene: TRBV19
CDR3aa: AWGTQEQF; abundance: many; v_gene: TRBV30
CDR3aa: ATSTYRNTEAF; abundance: many; v_gene: TRBV15
CDR3aa: SASTDRARGTQY; abundance: many; v_gene: TRBV20-1
CDR3aa: ASSTRAGDRGWEQY; abundance: NA; v_gene: TRBV19
CDR3aa: ASSPQKNTQY; abundance: many; v_gene: TRBV2
CDR3aa: ASSLGAGGETQY; abundance: many; v_gene: TRBV7-9
CDR3aa: ASSLVLAGAQLREQY; abundance: few; v_gene: TRBV11-2
CDR3aa: ATRIDFPMRGNLFNEQF; abundance: many; v_gene: TRBV24-1
CDR3aa: ASSGKTSGSSTYEQY; abundance: many; v_gene: TRBV5-1
CDR3aa: ASSAPDRSYYGYT; abundance: many; v_gene: TRBV9
CDR3aa: ASSSGLPLEQY; abundance: NA; v_gene: TRBV7-2
CDR3aa: SVGGQVGQGPEKLF; abundance: few; v_gene: TRBV29-1
CDR3aa: SVVGHLGGNEKLF; abundance: NA; v_gene: TRBV29-1
CDR3aa: ASSYSGTHGETQY; abundance: few; v_gene: TRBV6-6
CDR3aa: ASSDRAYGYT; abundance: NA; v_gene: TRBV19
CDR3aa: SASREGRSYNEQS; abundance: NA; v_gene: TRBV20-1
CDR3aa: ATSESGPRTDTQY; abundance: few; v_gene: TRBV24-1
CDR3aa: AISESGREEF; abundance: NA; v_gene: TRBV10-3
CDR3aa: ASRAPGQNYNEQF; abundance: few; v_gene: TRBV6-1
CDR3aa: ATGDRSGETQY; abundance: many; v_gene: TRBV7-2
CDR3aa: SAHGTPPAYEQY; abundance: many; v_gene: TRBV20-1
CDR3aa: ATSDSSGSIRSSYNEQF; abundance: many; v_gene: TRBV24-1
CDR3aa: ASSTGLAGPYNEQF; abundance: many; v_gene: TRBV19
CDR3aa: ASSWGYEQY; abundance: many; v_gene: TRBV5-1
CDR3aa: ASMSGGNTIY; abundance: NA; v_gene: TRBV7-9
CDR3aa: ASRTGTETTNEKLF; abundance: many; v_gene: TRBV28
CDR3aa: AWRINEQF; abundance: many; v_gene: TRBV30
CDR3aa: ASSLVGLAGDEQF; abundance: few; v_gene: TRBV7-6